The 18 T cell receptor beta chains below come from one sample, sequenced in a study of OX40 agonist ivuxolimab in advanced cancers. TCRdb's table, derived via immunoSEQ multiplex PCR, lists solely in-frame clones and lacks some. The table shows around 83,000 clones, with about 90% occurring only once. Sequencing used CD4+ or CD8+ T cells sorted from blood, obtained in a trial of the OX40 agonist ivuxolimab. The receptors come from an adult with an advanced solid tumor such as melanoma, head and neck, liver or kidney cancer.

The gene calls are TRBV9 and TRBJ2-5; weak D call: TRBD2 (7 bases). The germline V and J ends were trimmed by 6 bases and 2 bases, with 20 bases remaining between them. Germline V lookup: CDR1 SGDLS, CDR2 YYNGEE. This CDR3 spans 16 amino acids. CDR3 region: CASTRGAGVFQETQYF. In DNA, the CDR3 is TGTGCCAGCACCCGGGGGGCGGGAGTGTTTCAAGAGACCCAGTACTTC.

DNA of the CDR3: TGTGCCAGTAGCAGCGGGAGGGCCTCGGGTTACAATGAGCAGTTCTTC. Protein product: CASSSGRASGYNEQFF. V gene TRBV19 combines with J gene TRBJ2-1; TRBD2 agrees at 10 bases. The V segment lost 6 bases and the J segment 4 bases; nucleotides outside the gene matches: 9. CDR3 length equals 16 residues. Germline V gives CDR1 LNHDA, CDR2 SQIVND (reference sequence).

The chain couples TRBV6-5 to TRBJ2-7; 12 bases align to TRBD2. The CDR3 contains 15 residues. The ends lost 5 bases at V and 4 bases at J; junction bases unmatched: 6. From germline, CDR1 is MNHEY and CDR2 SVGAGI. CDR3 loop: CASSLGTSGSYEQYF. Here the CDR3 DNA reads TGTGCCAGCAGTCTGGGGACTAGCGGGTCGTACGAGCAGTACTTC.

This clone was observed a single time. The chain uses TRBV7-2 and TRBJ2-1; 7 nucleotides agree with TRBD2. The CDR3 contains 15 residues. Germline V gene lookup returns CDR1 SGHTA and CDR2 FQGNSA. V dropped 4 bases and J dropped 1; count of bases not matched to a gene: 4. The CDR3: CASSSLAESYNEQFF. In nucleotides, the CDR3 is TGTGCCAGCAGCTCCCTAGCGGAATCCTACAATGAGCAGTTCTTC.

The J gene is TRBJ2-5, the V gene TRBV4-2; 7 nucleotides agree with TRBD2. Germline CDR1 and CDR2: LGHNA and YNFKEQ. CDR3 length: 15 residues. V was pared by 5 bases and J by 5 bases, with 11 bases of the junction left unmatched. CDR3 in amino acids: CASSTDSGHGETQYF. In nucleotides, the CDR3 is TGTGCCAGCAGCACCGATAGCGGGCACGGGGAGACCCAGTACTTC.

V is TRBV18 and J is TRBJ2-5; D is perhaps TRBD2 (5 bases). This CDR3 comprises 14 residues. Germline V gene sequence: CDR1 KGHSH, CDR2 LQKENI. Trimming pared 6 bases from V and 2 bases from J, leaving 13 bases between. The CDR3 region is CASSLYGVQETQYF. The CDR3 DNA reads TGTGCCAGCTCGCTCTACGGGGTACAAGAGACCCAGTACTTC.

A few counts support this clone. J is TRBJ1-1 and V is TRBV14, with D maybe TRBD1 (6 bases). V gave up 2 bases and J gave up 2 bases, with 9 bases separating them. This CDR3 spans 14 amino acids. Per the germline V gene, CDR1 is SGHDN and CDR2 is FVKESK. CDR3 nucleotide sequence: TGTGCCAGCAGCCAATACAGGGATAACACTGAAGCTTTCTTT. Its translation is CASSQYRDNTEAFF.

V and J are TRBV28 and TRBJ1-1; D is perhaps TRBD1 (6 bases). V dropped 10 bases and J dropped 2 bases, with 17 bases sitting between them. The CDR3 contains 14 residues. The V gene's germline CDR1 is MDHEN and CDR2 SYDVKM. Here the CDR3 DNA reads TGTGCCATCCAGGGGTTCGGGAAAAACACTGAAGCTTTCTTT. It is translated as CAIQGFGKNTEAFF.

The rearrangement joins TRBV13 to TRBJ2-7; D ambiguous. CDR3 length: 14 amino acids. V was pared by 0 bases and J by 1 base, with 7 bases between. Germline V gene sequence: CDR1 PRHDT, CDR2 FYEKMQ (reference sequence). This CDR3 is CASSLGLSSYEQYF. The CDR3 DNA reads TGTGCCAGCAGCTTAGGCCTATCATCCTACGAGCAGTACTTC.

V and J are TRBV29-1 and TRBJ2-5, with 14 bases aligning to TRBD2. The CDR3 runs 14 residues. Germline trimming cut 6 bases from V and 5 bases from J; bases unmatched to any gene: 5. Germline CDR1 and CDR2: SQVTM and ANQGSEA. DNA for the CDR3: TGCAGCGTCCAGGGACTAGCGGGAGTTGAGACCCAGTACTTC. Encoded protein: CSVQGLAGVETQYF.

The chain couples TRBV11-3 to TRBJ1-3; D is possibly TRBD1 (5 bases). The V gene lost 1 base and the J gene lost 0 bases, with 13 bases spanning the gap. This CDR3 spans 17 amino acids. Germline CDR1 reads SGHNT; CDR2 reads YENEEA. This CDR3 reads CASSLAGGQYSGNTIYF. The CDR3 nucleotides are TGTGCCAGCAGCTTAGCCGGAGGACAATACTCTGGAAACACCATATATTTT.

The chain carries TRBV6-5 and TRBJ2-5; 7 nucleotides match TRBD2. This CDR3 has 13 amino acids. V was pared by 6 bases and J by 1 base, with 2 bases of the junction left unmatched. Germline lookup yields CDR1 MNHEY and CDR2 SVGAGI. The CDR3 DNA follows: TGTGCCAGCAGACGGACTAGCCAAGAGACCCAGTACTTC. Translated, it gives CASRRTSQETQYF.

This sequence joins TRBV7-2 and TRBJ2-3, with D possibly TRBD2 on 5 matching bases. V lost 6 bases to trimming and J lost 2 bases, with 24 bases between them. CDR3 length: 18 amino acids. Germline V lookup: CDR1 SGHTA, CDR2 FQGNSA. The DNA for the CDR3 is TGTGCCAGCAGTCAAACTGGCATGGGGAGCGCCTTCACAGATACGCAGTATTTT. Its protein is CASSQTGMGSAFTDTQYF.

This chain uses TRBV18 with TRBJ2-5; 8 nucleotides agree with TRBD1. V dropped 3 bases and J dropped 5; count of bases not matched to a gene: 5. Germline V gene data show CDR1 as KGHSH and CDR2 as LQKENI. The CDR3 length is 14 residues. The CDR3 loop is CASSPTGVAETQYF. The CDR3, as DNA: TGTGCCAGCTCACCGACAGGGGTTGCGGAGACCCAGTACTTC.

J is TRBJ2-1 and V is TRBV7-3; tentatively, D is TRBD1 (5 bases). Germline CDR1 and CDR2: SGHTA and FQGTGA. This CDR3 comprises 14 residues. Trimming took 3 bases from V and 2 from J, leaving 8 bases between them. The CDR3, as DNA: TGTGCCAGCAGCTTTTCAGGGACCTACAATGAGCAGTTCTTC. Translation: CASSFSGTYNEQFF.

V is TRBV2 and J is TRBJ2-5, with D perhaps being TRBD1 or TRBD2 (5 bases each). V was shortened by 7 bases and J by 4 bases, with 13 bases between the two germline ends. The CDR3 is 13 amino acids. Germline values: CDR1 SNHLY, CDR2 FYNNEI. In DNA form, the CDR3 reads TGTGCCAGCAACGTCAGGGCGGGAGAGACCCAGTACTTC. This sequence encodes CASNVRAGETQYF.

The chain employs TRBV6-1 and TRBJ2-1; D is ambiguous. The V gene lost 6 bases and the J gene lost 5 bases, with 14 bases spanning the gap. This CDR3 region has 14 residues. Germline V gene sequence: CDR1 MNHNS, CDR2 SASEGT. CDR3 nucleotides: TGTGCCAGCAGCCCCCACAACCGGGACAATGAGCAGTTCTTC. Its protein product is CASSPHNRDNEQFF.

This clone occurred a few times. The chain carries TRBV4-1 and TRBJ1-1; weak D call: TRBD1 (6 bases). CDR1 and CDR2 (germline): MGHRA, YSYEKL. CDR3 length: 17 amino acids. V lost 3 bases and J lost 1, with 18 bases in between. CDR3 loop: CASSQAGGRRRNTEAFF. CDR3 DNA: TGCGCCAGCAGCCAGGCCGGGGGGCGAAGGAGGAACACTGAAGCTTTCTTT.